Below are 23 T cell receptor beta chains sequenced from a single sample in a study of technical replicates of blood from a few donors (dated by TCRdb to 2015 to 2018). Library preparation used the immunoSEQ multiplex PCR assay. Sourced from immuneACCESS, this table was stored by TCRdb with only in-frame sequences that have V and J called. A share of the clones is absent; for the studies checked, an unresolved V gene accounts for under half, and the remainder has no known explanation. The sample has about 79,000 clones on record, more than 90% of them singletons. The top ten constitute about 0.4% of the sample. Sequenced sample: T cells isolated from PBMCs. The receptor set was obtained from a human donor in good health. Some clones in this sample may be carry-over from other donors' samples.

This clone appeared a single time. V usage is TRBV28 and J usage is TRBJ2-7, with TRBD2 matching over 14 bases. Trimming at V came to 8 bases and at J to 3 bases, leaving 12 bases not matched to a gene. The CDR3 totals 17 residues. Germline V gives CDR1 MDHEN, CDR2 SYDVKM. Here the CDR3 DNA reads TGTGCCAGCGGCCGGGACAAGGGACTAGCGGGAGTCTACGAGCAGTACTTC. It codes for CASGRDKGLAGVYEQYF.

This clone was recorded a few times. The chain has TRBV2 and TRBJ2-7; D is possibly TRBD1 (6 bases). V dropped 8 bases and J dropped 0 bases, with 11 bases sitting between them. This CDR3 has 13 amino acids. Germline V gene data show CDR1 as SNHLY and CDR2 as FYNNEI. CDR3 in amino acids: CASGGVYSYEQYF. The CDR3 coding sequence is TGTGCCAGCGGGGGCGTCTACTCCTACGAGCAGTACTTC. Drawing the rest from reference TRBV2 and TRBJ2-7, the complete variable domain is EPEVTQTPSHQVTQMGQEVILRCVPISNHLYFYWYRQILGQKVEFLVSFYNNEISEKSEIFDDQFSVERPDGSNFTLKIRSTKLEDSAMYFCASGGVYSYEQYFGPGTRLTVT.

This clone was counted between two and nine times. V gene TRBV29-1 combines with J gene TRBJ1-1; D remains ambiguous. CDR3 length equals 10 residues. Germline CDR1 SQVTM, CDR2 ANQGSEA. Between the trimmed V and J ends, which lost 4 bases and 4 bases, there was a span of 4 bases. The CDR3: CSVVSTEAFF. As DNA, the CDR3 is TGCAGCGTTGTTAGCACTGAAGCTTTCTTT.

This clone occurred once. The chain links TRBV5-1 to TRBJ2-7; weak D call: TRBD2 (6 bases). V lost 0 bases and J lost 4, with 8 bases in between. The CDR3 length is 13 residues. Germline V gene sequence: CDR1 SGHRS, CDR2 YFSETQ. Written as DNA, the CDR3 is TGCGCCAGCAGCTTGGGGAGGGTTTACGAGCAGTACTTC. This gives the protein CASSLGRVYEQYF.

V usage is TRBV14 and J usage is TRBJ2-3; 8 positions agree with TRBD2. The V and J ends lost 6 bases and 7 bases, in that order; junction bases with no gene match: 6. Germline CDR1 is SGHDN and CDR2 is FVKESK. The CDR3 totals 13 residues. CDR3 region: CASSTVSGNTQYF. The CDR3 DNA is TGTGCCAGCAGTACCGTTAGCGGGAATACGCAGTATTTT. Filled out from reference TRBV14 and TRBJ2-3, the complete variable domain reads EAGVTQFPSHSVIEKGQTVTLRCDPISGHDNLYWYRRVMGKEIKFLLHFVKESKQDESGMPNNRFLAERTGGTYSTLKVQPAELEDSGVYFCASSTVSGNTQYFGPGTRLTVL.

J is TRBJ1-1 and V is TRBV29-1; perhaps TRBD1 as D (5 bases). Per the germline V gene, CDR1 is SQVTM and CDR2 is ANQGSEA. Trimming removed 0 bases at V and 1 base at J, with 9 bases between. There are 14 residues in the CDR3. The chain's CDR3 is CSVEDRERNTEAFF. CDR3 coding DNA: TGCAGCGTTGAAGACAGGGAAAGGAACACTGAAGCTTTCTTT.

The count of this clone is one. This sequence joins TRBV5-5 and TRBJ1-5; 8 bases fit TRBD1. Trimming removed 4 bases from V and 4 bases from J; junction bases left unmatched: 7. The CDR3 length is 15 residues. CDR1 SGHKS and CDR2 YYEKEE come from the germline V gene (reference sequence). CDR3 loop: CASSDLRQGNQPQHF. CDR3 in DNA: TGTGCCAGCAGCGACCTTAGACAGGGGAATCAGCCCCAGCATTTT.

The genes are TRBV7-6 and TRBJ2-2, with TRBD2 as a possible D gene (6 bases). Germline V gene sequence: CDR1 SGHVS, CDR2 FNYEAQ. V lost 4 bases, J lost 5 bases, and 8 bases lay in between. The CDR3 spans 13 residues. CDR3 DNA: TGTGCCAGCAGCTCGACTAGAACCGGGGAGCTGTTTTTT. Translation: CASSSTRTGELFF. Looking up the rest from reference TRBV7-6 and TRBJ2-2 gives the full variable domain: GAGVSQSPRYKVTKRGQDVALRCDPISGHVSLYWYRQALGQGPEFLTYFNYEAQQDKSGLPNDRFSAERPEGSISTLTIQRTEQRDSAMYRCASSSTRTGELFFGEGSRLTVL.

The genes are TRBV27 and TRBJ2-7, with D tentatively TRBD2 (5 bases). The germline V gene has CDR1 MNHEY and CDR2 SMNVEV (reference sequence). The V and J ends lost 4 bases and 3 bases respectively, with 10 bases between them. The CDR3 is 13 amino acids. CDR3 protein: CASSWAGNYEQYF. The DNA of the CDR3 is TGTGCCAGCAGTTGGGCCGGGAACTACGAGCAGTACTTC.

This rearrangement joins TRBV10-3 to TRBJ2-1; 9 bases fit TRBD1. The CDR3 runs 14 residues. J lost 8 bases, V lost 7 bases, and 9 bases had no gene match. In germline, CDR1 is ENHRY, CDR2 SYGVKD. The DNA for the CDR3 is TGTGCCATCAATACGGGACAGGGCAAAGATGAGCAGTTCTTC. It yields the protein CAINTGQGKDEQFF.

The V call is TRBV30, the J call TRBJ2-1; D possibly corresponds to TRBD2 (6 bases). This CDR3 is 12 amino acids long. CDR1 and CDR2 from the germline V gene are GTSNPN and SVGIG (reference sequence). V gave up 5 bases and J gave up 9 bases, with 14 bases separating them. DNA of the CDR3: TGTGCCTGGCAAGGAGACGGGGGTGAGCAGTTCTTC. Translating gives CAWQGDGGEQFF.

The V call is TRBV7-9, the J call TRBJ1-1; D may be TRBD1 (6 bases). With 2 bases removed from V and 5 bases from J, the gap between germline ends came to 9 bases. This CDR3 spans 13 amino acids. CDR1 is SEHNR, CDR2 FQNEAQ, per germline (reference sequence). CDR3 in DNA: TGTGCCAGCAGCTTATCAGGGGATACTGAAGCTTTCTTT. Its protein is CASSLSGDTEAFF.

The chain employs TRBV5-1 and TRBJ1-2, with 8 bases identical to TRBD1. The CDR3 is 16 residues long. From germline, CDR1 is SGHRS and CDR2 YFSETQ. Trimming cost V 4 bases and J 4 bases; bases outside gene matches: 12. CDR3 region: CASSPEPTGVSYGYTF. In DNA, the CDR3 is TGCGCCAGCAGCCCGGAACCGACAGGGGTTTCCTATGGCTACACCTTC. Full variable domain (remainder filled in from reference TRBV5-1 and TRBJ1-2): KAGVTQTPRYLIKTRGQQVTLSCSPISGHRSVSWYQQTPGQGLQFLFEYFSETQRNKGNFPGRFSGRQFSNSRSEMNVSTLELGDSALYLCASSPEPTGVSYGYTFGSGTRLTVV.

In this sample, this clone turned up once. V usage is TRBV11-2 and J usage is TRBJ2-7; D call uncertain. Germline CDR1 SGHAT, CDR2 FQNNGV. The CDR3 sequence is 13 residues long. V lost 2 bases and J 1 base, leaving 6 bases between the germline ends. The DNA of the CDR3 is TGTGCCAGCAGCTTAAGTGAGTCCTACGAGCAGTACTTC. Encoded protein: CASSLSESYEQYF.

For this clone: Different DNA sequences within this sample yield the same CDR3. V gene TRBV7-9 combines with J gene TRBJ1-1; possibly TRBD1 for D (6 bases). CDR3 size: 13 residues. V lost 5 bases to trimming and J lost 1 base, with 8 bases between them. Germline CDR1 reads SEHNR; CDR2 reads FQNEAQ (reference sequence). CDR3 DNA: TGTGCCAGCAGCCTGGGACAGAACACTGAAGCTTTCTTT. Translation: CASSLGQNTEAFF.

The chain employs TRBV30 and TRBJ2-7; a possible D gene is TRBD1 (6 bases). V lost 6 bases to trimming and J lost 2 bases, with 11 bases between them. Germline CDR1 and CDR2: GTSNPN and SVGIG (reference sequence). CDR3 length equals 12 residues. CDR3 loop: CACNRATYEQYF. The CDR3 DNA reads TGTGCCTGTAACAGGGCCACCTACGAGCAGTACTTC.

V gene TRBV28 combines with J gene TRBJ2-1; no firm D call. The CDR3 has 14 amino acids. V was pared by 5 bases and J by 7 bases, with 15 bases between. Germline V gene lookup returns CDR1 MDHEN and CDR2 SYDVKM. CDR3 nucleotides: TGTGCCAGCAGTCCCCCCCAAGAAACTAATGAGCAGTTCTTC. Residues: CASSPPQETNEQFF. Drawing the rest from reference TRBV28 and TRBJ2-1, the complete variable domain is DVKVTQSSRYLVKRTGEKVFLECVQDMDHENMFWYRQDPGLGLRLIYFSYDVKMKEKGDIPEGYSVSREKKERFSLILESASTNQTSMYLCASSPPQETNEQFFGPGTRLTVL.

Here the CDR3 DNA reads TGTGCCAGCAGTGAAGGCCGGACCGGGGAGCTGTTTTTT. Protein product: CASSEGRTGELFF. J is TRBJ2-2 and V is TRBV2, with D uncertain. The CDR3 runs to 13 residues. Trimming removed 1 base from V and 5 bases from J, with 5 bases in between. Germline assignment: CDR1 SNHLY and CDR2 FYNNEI.

V usage is TRBV7-8 and J usage is TRBJ2-7; D uncertain. There are 15 residues in the CDR3. Trimming shortened V by 7 bases and J by 5 bases, and 21 bases separated the two germline ends. Germline V gene lookup returns CDR1 SGHVS and CDR2 FQNEAQ. CDR3 nucleotide sequence: TGTGCCAGCACCTTGACTGCAGCGAAGAGTAACGAGCAGTACTTC. This gives the protein CASTLTAAKSNEQYF.

V usage is TRBV6-5 and J usage is TRBJ2-7, with 9 bases that match TRBD1. The ends lost 4 bases at V and 3 bases at J; junction bases unmatched: 1. Germline assignment: CDR1 MNHEY and CDR2 SVGAGI. The CDR3 length is 13 residues. CDR3 loop: CASSWGQGYEQYF. CDR3 DNA: TGTGCCAGCAGTTGGGGACAGGGCTACGAGCAGTACTTC.

The chain joins TRBV19 to TRBJ2-7; 14 bases match TRBD2. Trimming cost V 6 bases and J 2 bases; bases outside gene matches: 3. In germline, CDR1 is LNHDA, CDR2 SQIVND (reference sequence). This CDR3 has 15 residues. As DNA, the CDR3 is TGTGCCAGTAGCCGACTAGCGGGAGGGCCCTACGAGCAGTACTTC. It specifies CASSRLAGGPYEQYF.

This clone was recorded once. The J gene is TRBJ2-1, the V gene TRBV2; the D gene is possibly TRBD2 (6 bases). The CDR3 totals 13 residues. Deletions cut 8 bases from V and 3 bases from J, with 11 bases between. The V gene's germline CDR1 is SNHLY and CDR2 FYNNEI. The CDR3 reads CASSPSDYNEQFF. The CDR3 nucleotides read TGTGCCAGCTCCCCTAGCGACTACAATGAGCAGTTCTTC.

This clone was observed once. The chain employs TRBV4-1 and TRBJ2-1; possible D gene TRBD2, 6 bases. Trimming took 3 bases from V and 5 from J, leaving 14 bases between them. This CDR3 comprises 15 residues. The germline V gene has CDR1 MGHRA and CDR2 YSYEKL. CDR3 in amino acids: CASSHAGTGHNEQFF. The CDR3 bases are TGCGCCAGCAGCCATGCAGGGACTGGTCACAATGAGCAGTTCTTC.